The 9 T cell receptor beta chains presented below share a single source sample, sequenced in a study of Ad26.COV2.S vaccination and SARS-CoV-2 variants. Stated treatment: approximately 18 received Ad26.COV2.S at low or high dose, single or two shots; 5 received placebo; per-sample allocation not given. The samples date from day 63 after the first vaccine or placebo injection. The protocol was immunoSEQ multiplex PCR, while the TCRdb copy is restricted to in-frame clones and leaves out a portion. The sample comprises fewer than 400,000 clones, 86% of which are singletons, and roughly 2.1% rests with the top ten. The source was peripheral blood, collected in a trial of Ad26.COV2.S vaccine versus placebo. These receptors came from a person aged 18 to 59 who received the Ad26.COV2.S COVID-19 vaccine or a placebo.

The chain joins TRBV14 to TRBJ2-7, with a weak D call TRBD1 (6 bases). Germline assignment: CDR1 SGHDN and CDR2 FVKESK. The CDR3 contains 15 residues. With 0 bases removed from V and 6 bases from J, the gap between germline ends came to 15 bases. The chain's CDR3 is CASSQDLRGWGEQYF. The CDR3, as DNA: TGTGCCAGCAGCCAAGATCTCAGGGGATGGGGCGAGCAGTACTTC.

The V and J genes are TRBV7-2 and TRBJ1-3; no reliable D call. This CDR3 contains 15 residues. V was clipped by 1 base and J by 0 bases, with 7 bases between them. Germline CDR1 SGHTA, CDR2 FQGNSA. CDR3 region: CASSLGDLSGNTIYF. The CDR3 coding sequence is TGTGCCAGCAGCTTAGGAGATCTCTCTGGAAACACCATATATTTT.

The chain employs TRBV5-1 and TRBJ2-3; 9 nucleotides line up with TRBD2. The CDR3 is 18 amino acids. CDR1 SGHRS and CDR2 YFSETQ come from the germline V gene. V dropped 6 bases and J dropped 0; count of bases not matched to a gene: 14. The CDR3 sequence is CASTLRVRGGASTDTQYF. The DNA of the CDR3 is TGCGCCAGCACCCTAAGGGTCCGCGGGGGGGCTAGCACAGATACGCAGTATTTT.

This chain uses TRBV3-1 (or the pseudogene TRBV3-2) with TRBJ2-3; TRBD1 or TRBD2 may be the D gene (6 bases each). This CDR3 region has 16 residues. Between the trimmed V and J ends, which lost 3 bases and 2 bases, there was a span of 15 bases. The germline V gene encodes CDR1 LGHDT and CDR2 YNNKEL (reference sequence). CDR3 DNA: TGTGCCAGCAGCCAGCGTATGGGGGGCGACACAGATACGCAGTATTTT. As protein: CASSQRMGGDTDTQYF.

This clone was seen only once. The chain is built from TRBV2 and TRBJ1-2; 7 bases align to TRBD1. Germline-derived CDR1 and CDR2 are SNHLY and FYNNEI. Unmatched junction bases numbered 2, after V lost 1 base and J lost 3 bases. The CDR3 sequence is 14 residues long. CDR3 protein: CASSEGTGHYGYTF. CDR3 nucleotides: TGTGCCAGCAGTGAAGGGACAGGCCACTATGGCTACACCTTC.

The J gene is TRBJ2-2, the V gene TRBV18, with D possibly being TRBD1 or TRBD2 (5 bases each). Germline loops: CDR1 KGHSH, CDR2 LQKENI. Trimming shortened V by 5 bases and J by 5 bases, and 18 bases separated the two germline ends. The CDR3 consists of 16 residues. The DNA for the CDR3 is TGTGCCAGCTCAGTAACCGGGACCCCAAGAACCGGGGAGCTGTTTTTT. Translating it yields CASSVTGTPRTGELFF.

The chain is built from TRBV4-3 and TRBJ1-2, with 9 bases identical to TRBD1. Trimming removed 0 bases from V and 8 bases from J; junction bases left unmatched: 10. CDR1 is LGHNA, CDR2 YSLEER, per germline. This CDR3 contains 16 residues. The CDR3 region has the DNA TGCGCCAGCAGCCAAGACTGGACGACAGGGGGAAGAGGCTACACCTTC. Translation gives CASSQDWTTGGRGYTF.

The gene calls are TRBV7-9 and TRBJ1-5, with D possibly TRBD1 on 5 matching bases. V was trimmed by 11 bases and J by 0 bases, leaving 8 bases between them. The CDR3 totals 12 residues. The V gene's germline CDR1 is SEHNR and CDR2 FQNEAQ (reference sequence). The CDR3 is CAVGGSNQPQHF. The CDR3 region has the DNA TGTGCCGTTGGGGGTAGCAATCAGCCCCAGCATTTT.

The chain couples TRBV5-5 to TRBJ2-1; possibly TRBD1 for D (5 bases). The length of the CDR3 is 14 residues. The germline V and J ends were trimmed by 4 bases and 14 bases, with 22 bases remaining between them. Germline CDR1 reads SGHKS; CDR2 reads YYEKEE (reference sequence). The CDR3: CASSPFLTAPTEFF. CDR3 in DNA: TGTGCCAGCAGCCCCTTCCTGACAGCCCCGACGGAGTTCTTC.